These 3 T cell receptor beta chains share one sample of origin, sequenced in a study of graft-versus-host responses after intestinal transplantation. Sequencing used immunoSEQ multiplex PCR; TCRdb keeps in-frame clones, though not all of them. The sample records 50,000 to 60,000 clones, 80% to 95% being singletons. These receptors' targets are unknown. Sequences were derived from unstimulated CD4+ T cells sorted from spleen or lymph node cells, sampled before transplant. The receptor source for this set is a human donor who was the organ donor for an intestinal transplant.

The DNA for the CDR3 is TGTGCCAGCAGCTTAGGTCATGGGACAGCTAACTATGGCTACACCTTC. Its translation: CASSLGHGTANYGYTF. The rearrangement links TRBV7-8 to TRBJ1-2, with 7 bases fitting TRBD1. Germline loops: CDR1 SGHVS, CDR2 FQNEAQ. The CDR3 is 16 residues long. V was pared by 1 base and J by 0 bases, with 5 bases of the junction left unmatched.

This clone was detected only once. The J gene is TRBJ2-1, the V gene TRBV7-2; 9 bases line up with TRBD2. Unmatched junction bases numbered 10, after V lost 3 bases and J lost 4 bases. The CDR3 runs 17 residues. Germline CDR1 reads SGHTA; CDR2 reads FQGNSA. The CDR3 sequence is CASSFSRGLAGYNEQFF. The DNA of the CDR3 is TGTGCCAGCAGCTTCTCCCGCGGTCTAGCGGGGTACAATGAGCAGTTCTTC.

The V call is TRBV7-3, the J call TRBJ2-5, with 14 bases matching TRBD2. The assigned J gene may be wrong: the sequence end matches TRBJ2-7 better. There are 14 residues in the CDR3. Germline values: CDR1 SGHTA, CDR2 FQGTGA. CDR3 coding DNA: TGTGCCAGCAGCTTAGGGACTAGCGGGAGCGAGCAGTACTTC. As protein: CASSLGTSGSEQYF.